A selection of T cell receptor beta chains follows, all from one sample in a study of T-cell reconstitution after alpha-beta-depleted transplantation in children. A single record per CDR3 protein comes from TCRdb applying MiXCR to the PCR reads. There are 250,000 to 350,000 distinct CDR3 sequences in the sample; roughly 21% occur only once, and roughly 11% lies in the top ten. The starting material was PBMCs, mostly from graft donor cells, obtained 180 days after TCRalphabeta/CD19-depleted stem cell transplant. The receptors stem from a male patient between 5 and 17 years old who had a stem cell transplant for acute lymphoblastic leukemia, so the T cells may come from the graft donor. The CDR3 runs from the conserved cysteine through the conserved F or W. D genes are given only for firm matches. Size tells how often a clone was seen (once, few, many) or the class of an expanded clone, and some rows leave it out.

v_call: TRBV25-1
j_call: TRBJ1-2
clone_size: few
d_call: TRBD1
cdr3_nt: TGTGCCAGCATGCCTCAGGGGGCTCCTGGCTACACCTTC
cdr3_aa: CASMPQGAPGYTF

v_call: TRBV5-1
j_call: TRBJ2-7
clone_size: few
d_call: TRBD2
cdr3_nt: TGCGCCAGCAGCTTGGCAATTAGCGGGGAGATAGACTACGAGCAGTACTTC
cdr3_aa: CASSLAISGEIDYEQYF

v_call: TRBV4-1
j_call: TRBJ1-5
clone_size: NA
d_call: NA
cdr3_nt: TGCGCCAGCAGCCACCCCGGACAGTTCAATCAGCCCCAGCATTTT
cdr3_aa: CASSHPGQFNQPQHF

v_call: TRBV15
j_call: TRBJ1-6
clone_size: few
d_call: NA
cdr3_nt: TGTGCCACCAGCATTCTCGGATCACCCCTCCACTTT
cdr3_aa: CATSILGSPLHF

v_call: TRBV2
j_call: TRBJ2-7
clone_size: NA
d_call: NA
cdr3_nt: TGTGCCAGCAGTGAAAGTGGGTTCAACGAGCAGTACTTC
cdr3_aa: CASSESGFNEQYF

v_call: TRBV29-1
j_call: TRBJ2-7
clone_size: few
d_call: NA
cdr3_nt: TGCAGCGTTGATCTCCGTACCGGGGAGCAGTACTTC
cdr3_aa: CSVDLRTGEQYF

v_call: TRBV10-1
j_call: TRBJ2-3
clone_size: NA
d_call: NA
cdr3_nt: TGCGCCAGCAGTGTGGGAGTAGGCACAGATACGCAGTATTTT
cdr3_aa: CASSVGVGTDTQYF

v_call: TRBV7-3
j_call: TRBJ2-1
clone_size: NA
d_call: TRBD2
cdr3_nt: TGTGCCAGCAGCTTATCTAGCGGATCCTACAATGAGCAGTTCTTC
cdr3_aa: CASSLSSGSYNEQFF

v_call: TRBV10-2
j_call: TRBJ2-3
clone_size: NA
d_call: TRBD1
cdr3_nt: TGCGCCAGCAGATTAGGGGGCTGGACAGATACGCAGTATTTT
cdr3_aa: CASRLGGWTDTQYF

v_call: TRBV5-1
j_call: TRBJ2-3
clone_size: NA
d_call: NA
cdr3_nt: TGCGCCAGCAGCTTGGCCTTCGGGCGGATCTTAGATCGCACAGATACGCAGTATTTT
cdr3_aa: CASSLAFGRILDRTDTQYF

v_call: TRBV7-9
j_call: TRBJ1-2
clone_size: NA
d_call: NA
cdr3_nt: TGTGCCAGCGTTGCGGTCACCCTCGGGGCTATTGGCTACACCTTC
cdr3_aa: CASVAVTLGAIGYTF

v_call: TRBV5-1
j_call: TRBJ2-1
clone_size: many
d_call: NA
cdr3_nt: TGCGCCAGCAGCTTGGTCTTGGGGAATGAGCAGTTCTTC
cdr3_aa: CASSLVLGNEQFF

v_call: TRBV10-3
j_call: TRBJ1-2
clone_size: few
d_call: NA
cdr3_nt: TGTGCCAGCAGGGGAATGGACTATGGCTACACCTTC
cdr3_aa: CASRGMDYGYTF

v_call: TRBV3-1
j_call: TRBJ2-3
clone_size: NA
d_call: TRBD1
cdr3_nt: TGTGCCAGCAGCCCCCGGACCGGACAGGGAGGCACAGATACGCAGTATTTT
cdr3_aa: CASSPRTGQGGTDTQYF

v_call: TRBV5-1
j_call: TRBJ2-5
clone_size: few
d_call: TRBD2
cdr3_nt: TGCGCCAGCAGGCCCCTAGCGGGACCCGAGACCCAGTACTTC
cdr3_aa: CASRPLAGPETQYF

v_call: TRBV7-9
j_call: TRBJ2-2
clone_size: NA
d_call: NA
cdr3_nt: TGTGCCAGCAGCCGGTGGGGACACCCCCTCAGGGCCGGGGAGCTGTTTTTT
cdr3_aa: CASSRWGHPLRAGELFF

v_call: TRBV6-2/TRBV6-3
j_call: TRBJ2-7
clone_size: NA
d_call: NA
cdr3_nt: TGTGCCAGCAGTAAAGACTGGTCCTACGAGCAGTACTTC
cdr3_aa: CASSKDWSYEQYF